This entry lists 2 T cell receptor beta chains sequenced from one sample in a study of blood T cell repertoires in COVID-19. The table came from immunoSEQ multiplex PCR; TCRdb's copy has only in-frame clones and leaves some out. The sample includes about 87,000 clones, 70% to 85% of them seen just once. Sequencing was carried out using peripheral blood. These receptors all come from a woman older than 75 with COVID-19, enrolled during active disease.

The rearrangement uses TRBV19 and TRBJ2-5, with D perhaps matching TRBD1 (6 bases). The CDR3 runs 13 residues. In germline, CDR1 is LNHDA, CDR2 SQIVND (reference sequence). Trimming took 5 bases from V and 3 from J, leaving 10 bases between them. The CDR3 region has the DNA TGTGCCAGTAGTTTGACAGGTGAAGAGACCCAGTACTTC. Its translation: CASSLTGEETQYF.

The chain employs TRBV11-2 and TRBJ2-1; 10 bases align to TRBD2. The CDR3 contains 15 residues. CDR1 and CDR2 (germline): SGHAT, FQNNGV. The junction had 8 bases not matched to a gene; V was cut back by 7 bases and J by 5 bases. The CDR3, as DNA: TGTGCCAGCACGAGGTCAGGACTAGCGGACAATGAGCAGTTCTTC. Encoded protein: CASTRSGLADNEQFF.